One and the same sample provided the 5 T cell receptor beta chains below, sequenced in a study of shared clonotypes between healthy human individuals. TCRdb's copy holds only in-frame clones and misses some; the assay was immunoSEQ multiplex PCR. The data contain 550,000 to 750,000 clones, roughly 95% of them singletons. Naive CD8 populations comprised CD45RO-negative cells positively selected for CCR7, excluding terminally differentiated effector memory CD45RA+ cells. Source material: naive CD8+ T cells sorted from blood. The receptors come from a woman aged 25 to 39 in good health.

J is TRBJ2-3 and V is TRBV29-1; tentatively, D is TRBD2 (6 bases). This CDR3 contains 14 residues. Germline V gene sequence: CDR1 SQVTM, CDR2 ANQGSEA. The V end lost 8 bases, the J end lost 1 base, and 16 bases lay between the germline ends. The CDR3, as DNA: TGCAGCACGGGGCTGGAGGGAGGCACAGATACGCAGTATTTT. Residues: CSTGLEGGTDTQYF.

Note on this clone: In the same sample, other DNA sequences code for this CDR3. The chain recombines TRBV27 with TRBJ2-7; D unclear. The length of the CDR3 is 13 residues. The V gene lost 3 bases and the J gene lost 0 bases, with 6 bases spanning the gap. The V gene's germline CDR1 is MNHEY and CDR2 SMNVEV (reference sequence). CDR3 in amino acids: CASSFVGSYEQYF. Here the CDR3 DNA reads TGTGCCAGCAGTTTTGTCGGCTCCTACGAGCAGTACTTC.

This CDR3 reads CACHGADASNYGYTF. The CDR3 DNA reads TGTGCCTGCCATGGTGCCGACGCCTCCAACTATGGCTACACCTTC. This rearrangement joins TRBV30 to TRBJ1-2; D uncertain. V was cut by 6 bases and J by 2 bases, with 19 bases left in between. Germline CDR1 is GTSNPN and CDR2 is SVGIG (reference sequence). The CDR3 is 15 residues long.

This chain uses TRBV10-1 with TRBJ2-1; the match to TRBD2 covers 7 bases. Germline loops: CDR1 WNHNN, CDR2 SYGVQD (reference sequence). Trimming took 3 bases from V and 9 from J; bases not matched to a gene: 17. There are 17 residues in the CDR3. For the CDR3, the DNA is TGCGCCAGCAGTGATGGGCTAGCGGTAGTTTACAAGGGTGAGCAGTTCTTC. Its protein is CASSDGLAVVYKGEQFF.

The rearrangement uses TRBV18 and TRBJ2-2; no firm D call. CDR1 and CDR2 from the germline V gene are KGHSH and LQKENI. Trimming cost V 2 bases and J 6 bases, with 16 bases left between them. The CDR3 is 16 amino acids. For the CDR3, the DNA is TGTGCCAGCTCACCAAGTCCTGGTGTTGGCTCCGGGGAGCTGTTTTTT. It is translated as CASSPSPGVGSGELFF.